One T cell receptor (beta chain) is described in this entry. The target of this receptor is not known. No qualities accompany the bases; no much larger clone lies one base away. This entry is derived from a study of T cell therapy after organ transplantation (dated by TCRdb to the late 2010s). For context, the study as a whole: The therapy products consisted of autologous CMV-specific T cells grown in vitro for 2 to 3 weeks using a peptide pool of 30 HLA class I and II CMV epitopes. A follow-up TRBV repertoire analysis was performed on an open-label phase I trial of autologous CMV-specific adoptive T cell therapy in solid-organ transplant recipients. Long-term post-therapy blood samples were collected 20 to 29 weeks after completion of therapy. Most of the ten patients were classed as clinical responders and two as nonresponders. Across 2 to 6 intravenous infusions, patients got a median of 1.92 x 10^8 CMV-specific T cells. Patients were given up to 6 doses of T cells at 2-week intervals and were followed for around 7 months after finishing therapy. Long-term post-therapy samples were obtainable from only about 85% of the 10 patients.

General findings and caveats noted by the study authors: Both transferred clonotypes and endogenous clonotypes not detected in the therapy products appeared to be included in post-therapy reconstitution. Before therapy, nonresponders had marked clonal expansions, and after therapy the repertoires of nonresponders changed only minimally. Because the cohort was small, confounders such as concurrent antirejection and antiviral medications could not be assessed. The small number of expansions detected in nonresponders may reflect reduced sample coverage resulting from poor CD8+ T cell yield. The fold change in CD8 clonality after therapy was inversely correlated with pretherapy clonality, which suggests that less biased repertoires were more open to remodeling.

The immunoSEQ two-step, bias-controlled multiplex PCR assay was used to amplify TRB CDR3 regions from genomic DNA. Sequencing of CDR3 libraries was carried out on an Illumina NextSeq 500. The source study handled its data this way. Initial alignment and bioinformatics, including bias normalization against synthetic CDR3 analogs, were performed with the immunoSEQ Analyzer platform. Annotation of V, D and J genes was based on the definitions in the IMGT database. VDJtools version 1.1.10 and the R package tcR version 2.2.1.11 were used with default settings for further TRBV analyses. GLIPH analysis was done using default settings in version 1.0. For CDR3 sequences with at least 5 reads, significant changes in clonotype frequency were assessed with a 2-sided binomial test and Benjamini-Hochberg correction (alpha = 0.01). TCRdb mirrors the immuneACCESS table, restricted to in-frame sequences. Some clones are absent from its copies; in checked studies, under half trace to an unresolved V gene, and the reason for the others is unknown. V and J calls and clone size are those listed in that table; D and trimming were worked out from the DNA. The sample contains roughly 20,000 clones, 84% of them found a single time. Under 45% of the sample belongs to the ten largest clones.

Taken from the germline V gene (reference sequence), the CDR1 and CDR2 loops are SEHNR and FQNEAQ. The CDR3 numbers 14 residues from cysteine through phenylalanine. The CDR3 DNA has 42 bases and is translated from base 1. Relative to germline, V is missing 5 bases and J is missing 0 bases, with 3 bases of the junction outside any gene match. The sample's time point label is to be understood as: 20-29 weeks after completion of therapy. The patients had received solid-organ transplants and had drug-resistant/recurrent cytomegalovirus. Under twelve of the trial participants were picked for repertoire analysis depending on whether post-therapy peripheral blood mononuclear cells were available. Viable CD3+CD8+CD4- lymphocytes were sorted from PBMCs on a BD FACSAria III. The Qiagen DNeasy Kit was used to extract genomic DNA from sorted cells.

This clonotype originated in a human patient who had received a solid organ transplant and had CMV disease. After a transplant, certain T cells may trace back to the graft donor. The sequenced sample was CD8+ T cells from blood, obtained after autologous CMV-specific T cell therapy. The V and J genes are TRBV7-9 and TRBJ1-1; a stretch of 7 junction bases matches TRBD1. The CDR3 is CASSETGLNTEAFF. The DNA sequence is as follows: TGTGCCAGCAGCGAGACAGGGTTGAACACTGAAGCTTTCTTT.